This TCR beta chain appears in the sequencing data of a study of PD-L1 blockade in urothelial cancer (dated by TCRdb to 2016 to 2017). Background for the entire study: Therapy was started in about 2014 for all patients, and atezolizumab 1,200 mg was administered intravenously every 3 weeks. About nine tenths of the roughly 30 patients were males with bladder-origin urothelial cancer, and 18 of 29 reported a prior smoking history. An ECOG performance status of 0 or 1 was recorded for the patients, and 0 to 3 prior chemotherapy regimens had been received by the patients. Blood samples were analyzed at two time points: 3 weeks after treatment start (second dose) and 6 weeks after treatment start. A median of roughly 140,000 T cells and fewer than 85,000 unique TCRs was obtained from blood samples, and a median clonality of roughly 0.08 was observed. The study, an exploratory multi-omic analysis, examined somatic, immune and clinical correlates of response to PD-L1 blockade with atezolizumab in urothelial cancer. Pretreatment tumor samples, along with matched peripheral blood collected serially before and after atezolizumab treatment, underwent TCR sequencing. Durable clinical benefit was defined as progression-free survival longer than 6 months, and TCR features were also tested against progression-free and overall survival. In the same patients, pretreatment tumors underwent whole exome sequencing and RNA sequencing in addition to TCR sequencing. Eight to ten patients achieved durable clinical benefit and some 21 did not. Pretreatment blood TCR-seq was available for around 29 patients, at least one posttreatment blood collection was obtained for some 24 patients, and tumor TCR-seq was available for some 24 patients. Study-wide findings and limitations: A pretreatment peripheral blood TCR clonality below the median was linked to improved progression-free and overall survival. Because the sample size was small (n ≈ 31) and many exploratory analyses were performed, the results are intended to be hypothesis-generating. Among patients with durable benefit, tumor-associated TCR clones showed greater expansion in peripheral blood 3 weeks after treatment started (n ≈ 23, p = 0.022).

To estimate absolute template abundance from read counts, synthetic TCR analog templates were spiked into each PCR. TCRbeta CDR3 regions were amplified from genomic DNA with bias-controlled V and J gene primers using the immunoSEQ assay. Sequencing of rearranged TCRbeta segments was done at approximately 20X coverage. Per the source publication's procedure: Sequencing errors were corrected by clustering and CDR3s were annotated against IMGT to assign V, D and J genes. Downstream analyses used only productive TCRbeta rearrangements, leaving out any out-of-frame or stop-codon sequences. Clonality was calculated as one minus the Shannon entropy normalized by the log of the number of unique productive sequences. Clones differing between time points or between blood and tumor were identified using Fisher's exact test with Benjamini-Hochberg correction, with an adjusted p below 0.01 applied as the threshold. TCRdb's version of the immuneACCESS table is confined to in-frame rearrangements and falls short of the full clone set. An unresolved V gene accounts for under half of the shortfall where checked; the remainder is of unknown origin. V, J and clone size are taken as reported in that table, and D and trimming were inferred from the DNA itself. This sample is represented by about 91,000 clones; approximately 87% of them were singletons. The ten biggest clones cover under 8.5% of the sample.

As to this clone: The target of this receptor is not known. No quality values exist for individual bases; no much larger clone is one base distant.

The intended sense of this specimen's time point label: peripheral blood 6 weeks after treatment start. A total of 29 patients with locally advanced or metastatic urothelial carcinoma, treated at Memorial Sloan Kettering on a trial protocol, made up the cohort. Peripheral blood mononuclear cells were collected pretreatment and during treatment, at between 1 and 8 total time points per patient. The Qiagen DNeasy Blood extraction kit was used to purify genomic DNA from total PBMCs and tumor samples. Collected pretreatment and during treatment, PBMCs were isolated and stored as previously described. V trim: 5 bases; J trim: 2 bases; unmatched bases: 9. CDR1 and CDR2 are drawn from the germline V gene: SGHTA, FQGNSA. CDR3 length: 16 amino acids, cysteine to phenylalanine. This entry keeps only the CDR3 DNA: 48 bases, framed from base 1.

This receptor was taken from a man between 65 and 80 years old with urothelial cancer. The source was PBMCs, collected around atezolizumab (anti-PD-L1) treatment. This receptor chain uses TRBV7-2 and TRBJ2-7; 10 bases in the middle match TRBD2. The sequence in DNA is TGTGCCAGCAGCCCAATCAAAGCGGGGGGGCCCTACGAGCAGTACTTC. The encoded protein is CASSPIKAGGPYEQYF.